This TCR beta chain was profiled in a study of regulatory T cells in long-lasting Graves disease. This CDR3 has 20 residues. The V and J ends lost 1 base and 1 base, in that order; junction bases with no gene match: 11. Germline V gene lookup returns CDR1 SGHTS and CDR2 YDEGEE. The time point here: persistent/refractory GD, antithyroid drugs over 5 years with positive TRAb. Construction of the TCR library relied on RNA isolated from PBMCs. To make TCR beta libraries, researchers used iRepertoire HTBI primers and Arm-PCR of CDR3 regions. One entry per CDR3 protein results from TCRdb running MiXCR on the multiplex PCR reads. This table holds hundreds of thousands of distinct CDR3 sequences, about 18% found once.

The source was peripheral blood mononuclear cells (PBMCs), collected when the disease was refractory, from a patient treated with antithyroid drugs. The rearrangement joins TRBV5-8 to TRBJ2-2; the match to TRBD2 covers 12 bases. This receptor was identified in a female donor with Graves disease. The CDR3 nucleotides are TGTGCCAGCAGCTTGCTCCTAGCGGGAGGGATTATTATGAACACCGGGGAGCTGTTTTTT. It specifies CASSLLLAGGIIMNTGELFF.